This T cell receptor (beta chain) comes out of a study of T cells after yellow fever vaccination. Across the study: The authors prepared low-cell-number fractions using SMART-Seq v4 Ultra Low Input.

MiXCR was run by TCRdb on the 5' RACE reads, yielding one entry per CDR3 protein. The sample records over 130,000 distinct CDR3 sequences, 7.7% being singletons. This clonotype has ten or more counts. Germline CDR1 reads MNHNS; CDR2 reads SASEGT. The CDR3 totals 16 residues. With 5 bases clipped from V and 1 base from J, the junction kept 8 bases outside the gene matches. The rearrangement joins TRBV6-1 to TRBJ2-3; TRBD1 agrees at 8 bases. The sample in question was CD4+ T cells sorted from PBMCs, obtained 5 days after the yellow fever booster vaccination. This TCR came from a man aged 25 to 40 who received the YFV17D yellow fever vaccine. In DNA form, the CDR3 reads TGTGCCAGCAGTACAAGACAGGGGTGGGGCACAGATACGCAGTATTTT. It specifies CASSTRQGWGTDTQYF.